This T cell receptor (beta chain) was sequenced during a study of blood T cell repertoires in COVID-19. Overall study: Sources were T cells, B-cell-depleted T cells, or PBMCs; the material itself was cDNA or gDNA.

The V gene lost 7 bases and the J gene lost 0 bases, with 13 bases spanning the gap. The CDR3 covers 15 residues. The germline V gene has CDR1 MNHEY and CDR2 SVGAGI. Living in 24 US areas, the participants were between roughly 18 and 89 years of age. Which cohort a participant joined came from the clinical history participants gave. Two negative PCRs, clearance, or symptom resolution were required of recovered Cohort 3 donors. Here immunoSEQ multiplex PCR was the method, and the copy in TCRdb shows in-frame clones only, minus some. The sample holds 200,000 to 250,000 clones, 70% to 85% seen once. What was sequenced was PBMCs or T cells enriched from blood (not recorded which). The chain has TRBV6-5 and TRBJ1-3, with D possibly being TRBD1 (5 bases). This clonotype originated in a man aged 60-69 years who had recovered from COVID-19. CDR3: CASNRQRSSGNTIYF. The CDR3 DNA follows: TGTGCCAGCAACAGACAGCGAAGCTCTGGAAACACCATATATTTT.